This TCR beta chain was profiled in a study of T cell repertoires in cytomegalovirus infection. Trimming cost V 4 bases and J 2 bases, with 11 bases left between them. CDR1 and CDR2 (germline): LGHNA, YSLEER. The CDR3 contains 14 residues. Whole-study results and caveats: Dominating the ex vivo response were TCR beta clonotypes that were CMV-specific and HLA-C-restricted.

This clonotype was observed a handful of times. No antigen is known for it. TCRdb redid the calling of the reads with MiXCR, one entry per CDR3 protein. The sample includes tens of thousands of distinct CDR3 sequences, roughly a quarter of them seen just once. This sequence originates from a human donor in good health (CMV status not recorded). Some clones in this sample may be carry-over from other donors' samples. The material sequenced was CD8+ T cells from cultured PBMCs, taken from culture after CMV antigen stimulation. The chain carries TRBV4-3 and TRBJ1-2, with D tentatively TRBD1 (5 bases). Here the CDR3 DNA reads TGCGCCAGCAGCCGGGGCCTCGGCAACTATGGCTACACCTTC. It codes for CASSRGLGNYGYTF.